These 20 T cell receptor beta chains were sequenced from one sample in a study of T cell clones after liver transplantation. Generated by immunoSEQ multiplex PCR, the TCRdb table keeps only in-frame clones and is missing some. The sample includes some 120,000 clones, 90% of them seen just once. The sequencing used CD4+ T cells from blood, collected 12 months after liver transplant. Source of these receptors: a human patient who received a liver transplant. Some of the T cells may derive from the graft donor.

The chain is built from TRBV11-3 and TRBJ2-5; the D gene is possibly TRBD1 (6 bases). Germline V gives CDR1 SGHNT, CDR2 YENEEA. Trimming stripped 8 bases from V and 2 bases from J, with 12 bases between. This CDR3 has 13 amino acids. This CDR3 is CASARQAQETQYF. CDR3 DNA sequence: TGTGCCAGCGCTCGACAGGCACAAGAGACCCAGTACTTC.

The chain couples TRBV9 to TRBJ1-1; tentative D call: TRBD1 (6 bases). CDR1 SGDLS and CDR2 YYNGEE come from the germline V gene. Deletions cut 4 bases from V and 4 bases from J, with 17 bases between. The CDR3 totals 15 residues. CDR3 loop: CASSPHNREGTEAFF. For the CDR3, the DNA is TGTGCCAGCAGCCCTCACAACAGGGAGGGCACTGAAGCTTTCTTT.

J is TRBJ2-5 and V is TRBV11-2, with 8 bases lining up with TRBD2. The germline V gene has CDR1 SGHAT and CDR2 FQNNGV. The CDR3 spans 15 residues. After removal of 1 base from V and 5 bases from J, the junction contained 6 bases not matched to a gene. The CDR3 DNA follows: TGTGCCAGCAGCTTAGGAGCGGGAGCGCGGGAGACCCAGTACTTC. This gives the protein CASSLGAGARETQYF.

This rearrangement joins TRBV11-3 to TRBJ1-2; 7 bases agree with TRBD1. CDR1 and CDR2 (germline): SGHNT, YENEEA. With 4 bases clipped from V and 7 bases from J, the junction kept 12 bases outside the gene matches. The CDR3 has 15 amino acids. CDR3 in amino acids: CASSSRVGGVGGYTF. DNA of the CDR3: TGTGCCAGCAGCTCCCGTGTAGGGGGCGTAGGTGGCTACACCTTC.

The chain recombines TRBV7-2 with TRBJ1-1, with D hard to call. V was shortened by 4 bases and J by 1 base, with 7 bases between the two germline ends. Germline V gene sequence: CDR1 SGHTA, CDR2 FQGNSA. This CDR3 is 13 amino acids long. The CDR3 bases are TGTGCCAGCAGCTACCAGAGGAACACTGAAGCTTTCTTT. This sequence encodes CASSYQRNTEAFF. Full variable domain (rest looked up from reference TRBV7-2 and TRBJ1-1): GAGVSQSPSNKVTEKGKDVELRCDPISGHTALYWYRQSLGQGLEFLIYFQGNSAPDKSGLPSDRFSAERTGGSVSTLTIQRTQQEDSAVYLCASSYQRNTEAFFGQGTRLTVV.

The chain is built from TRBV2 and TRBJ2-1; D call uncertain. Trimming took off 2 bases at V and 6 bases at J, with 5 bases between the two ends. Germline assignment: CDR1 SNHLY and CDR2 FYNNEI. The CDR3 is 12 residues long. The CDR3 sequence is CASSERTNEQFF. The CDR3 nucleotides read TGTGCCAGCAGTGAAAGAACCAATGAGCAGTTCTTC.

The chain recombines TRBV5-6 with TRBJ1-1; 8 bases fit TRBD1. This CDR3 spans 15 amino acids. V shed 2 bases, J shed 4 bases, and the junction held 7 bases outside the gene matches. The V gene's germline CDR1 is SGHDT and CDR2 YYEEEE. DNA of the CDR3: TGTGCCAGCAGCTTACTTCACAGGGGGGGCACTGAAGCTTTCTTT. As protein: CASSLLHRGGTEAFF.

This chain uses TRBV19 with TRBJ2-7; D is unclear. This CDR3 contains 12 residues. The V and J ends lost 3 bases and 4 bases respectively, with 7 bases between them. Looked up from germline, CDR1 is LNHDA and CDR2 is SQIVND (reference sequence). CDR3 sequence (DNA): TGTGCCAGTAGTATGAACCGATACGAGCAGTACTTC. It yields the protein CASSMNRYEQYF.

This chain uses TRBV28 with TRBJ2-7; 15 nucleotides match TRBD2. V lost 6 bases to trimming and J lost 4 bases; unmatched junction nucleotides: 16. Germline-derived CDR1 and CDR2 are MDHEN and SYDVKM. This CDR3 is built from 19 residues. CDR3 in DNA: TGTGCCAGCAGACCACTTAAAGGACTAGCGGGAGGGTTCGGTTACGAGCAGTACTTC. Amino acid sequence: CASRPLKGLAGGFGYEQYF.

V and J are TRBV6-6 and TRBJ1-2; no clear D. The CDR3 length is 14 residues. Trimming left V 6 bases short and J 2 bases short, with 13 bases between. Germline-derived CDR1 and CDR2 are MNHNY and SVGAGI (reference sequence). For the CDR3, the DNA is TGTGCCAGCAGCTCTGAGACACGAAACTATGGCTACACCTTC. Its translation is CASSSETRNYGYTF.

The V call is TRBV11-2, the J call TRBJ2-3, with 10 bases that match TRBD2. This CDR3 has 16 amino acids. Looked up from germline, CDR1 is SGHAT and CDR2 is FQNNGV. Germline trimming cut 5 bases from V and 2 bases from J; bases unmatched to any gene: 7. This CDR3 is CASSPQSGRATDTQYF. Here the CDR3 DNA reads TGTGCCAGCAGCCCCCAAAGCGGGAGGGCCACAGATACGCAGTATTTT.

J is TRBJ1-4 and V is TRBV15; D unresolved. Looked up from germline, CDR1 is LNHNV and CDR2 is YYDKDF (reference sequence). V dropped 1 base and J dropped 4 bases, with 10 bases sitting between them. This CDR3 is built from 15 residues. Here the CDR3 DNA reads TGTGCCACCAGCAGAGTCTCCAGCTTTAATGAAAAACTGTTTTTT. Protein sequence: CATSRVSSFNEKLFF.

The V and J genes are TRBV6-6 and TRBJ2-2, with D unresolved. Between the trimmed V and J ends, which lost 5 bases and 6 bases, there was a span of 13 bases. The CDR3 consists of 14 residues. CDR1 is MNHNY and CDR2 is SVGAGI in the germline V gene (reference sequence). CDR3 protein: CASSPPRAAGELFF. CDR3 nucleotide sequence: TGTGCCAGCAGTCCACCTAGGGCGGCCGGGGAGCTGTTTTTT.

For the CDR3, the DNA is TGTGCCAGCAGCTTAGAGCCGACTAGCGGATACACAGATACGCAGTATTTT. This sequence encodes CASSLEPTSGYTDTQYF. The rearrangement joins TRBV7-9 to TRBJ2-3; 9 nucleotides agree with TRBD2. CDR1 and CDR2 from the germline V gene are SEHNR and FQNEAQ (reference sequence). With V trimmed by 1 base and J by 2 bases, 7 bases remained unmatched. This CDR3 has 17 amino acids.

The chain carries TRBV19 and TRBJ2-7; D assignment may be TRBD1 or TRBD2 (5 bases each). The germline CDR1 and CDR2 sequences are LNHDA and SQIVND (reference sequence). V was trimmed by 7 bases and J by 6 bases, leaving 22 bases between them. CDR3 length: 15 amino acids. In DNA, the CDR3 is TGTGCCAGTACCCCTGAGGGTACAGGTCTATCCGAGCAGTACTTC. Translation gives CASTPEGTGLSEQYF.

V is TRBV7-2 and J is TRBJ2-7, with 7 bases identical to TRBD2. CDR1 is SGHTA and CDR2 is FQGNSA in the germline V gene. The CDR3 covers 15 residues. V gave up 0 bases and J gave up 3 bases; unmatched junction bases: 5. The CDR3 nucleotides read TGTGCCAGCAGCTTAGCCGCTAGCGGAAACTACGAGCAGTACTTC. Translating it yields CASSLAASGNYEQYF.

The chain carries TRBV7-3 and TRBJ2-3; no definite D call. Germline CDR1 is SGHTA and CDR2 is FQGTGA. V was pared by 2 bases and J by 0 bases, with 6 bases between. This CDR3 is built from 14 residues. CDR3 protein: CASSLFPSTDTQYF. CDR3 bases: TGTGCCAGCAGCTTATTCCCTAGCACAGATACGCAGTATTTT.

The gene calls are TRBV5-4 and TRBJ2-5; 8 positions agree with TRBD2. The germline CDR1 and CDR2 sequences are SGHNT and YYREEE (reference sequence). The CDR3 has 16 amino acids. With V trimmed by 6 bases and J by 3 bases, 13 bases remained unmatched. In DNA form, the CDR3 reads TGTGCCAGCACTTTTACAAGGGGTAGCGGGGAAGAGACCCAGTACTTC. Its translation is CASTFTRGSGEETQYF.

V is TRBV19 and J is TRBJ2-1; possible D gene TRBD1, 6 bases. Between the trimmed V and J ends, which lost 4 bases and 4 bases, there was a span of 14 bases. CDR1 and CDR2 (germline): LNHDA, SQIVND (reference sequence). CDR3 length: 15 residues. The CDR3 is CASSTRTVKYNEQFF. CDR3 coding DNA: TGTGCCAGTAGTACCCGGACAGTTAAGTACAATGAGCAGTTCTTC.

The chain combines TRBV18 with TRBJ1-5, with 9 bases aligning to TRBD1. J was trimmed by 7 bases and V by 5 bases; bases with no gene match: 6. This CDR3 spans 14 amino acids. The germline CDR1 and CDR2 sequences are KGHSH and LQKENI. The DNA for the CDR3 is TGTGCCAGCTCAATACAGGGGGCACGGCAGCCCCAGCATTTT. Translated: CASSIQGARQPQHF.